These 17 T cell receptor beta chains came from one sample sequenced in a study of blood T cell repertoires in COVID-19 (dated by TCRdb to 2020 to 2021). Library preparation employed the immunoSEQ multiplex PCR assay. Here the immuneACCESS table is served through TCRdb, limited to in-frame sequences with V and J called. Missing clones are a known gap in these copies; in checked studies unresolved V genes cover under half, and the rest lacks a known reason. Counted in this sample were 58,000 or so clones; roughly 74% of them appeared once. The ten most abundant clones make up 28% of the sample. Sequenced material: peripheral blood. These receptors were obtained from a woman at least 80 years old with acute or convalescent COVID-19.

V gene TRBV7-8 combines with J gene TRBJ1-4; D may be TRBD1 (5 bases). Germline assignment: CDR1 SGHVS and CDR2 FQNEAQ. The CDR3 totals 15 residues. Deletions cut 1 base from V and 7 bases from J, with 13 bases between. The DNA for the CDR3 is TGTGCCAGCAGCTTAGTTCGGACACGGGCTGAAAAACTGTTTTTT. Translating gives CASSLVRTRAEKLFF.

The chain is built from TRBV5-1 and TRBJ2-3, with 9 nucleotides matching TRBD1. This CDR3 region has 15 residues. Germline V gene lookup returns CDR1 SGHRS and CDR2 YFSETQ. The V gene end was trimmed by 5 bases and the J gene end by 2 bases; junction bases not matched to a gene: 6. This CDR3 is CASSSRDRVTDTQYF. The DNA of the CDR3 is TGCGCCAGCAGTTCAAGGGACAGGGTCACAGATACGCAGTATTTT.

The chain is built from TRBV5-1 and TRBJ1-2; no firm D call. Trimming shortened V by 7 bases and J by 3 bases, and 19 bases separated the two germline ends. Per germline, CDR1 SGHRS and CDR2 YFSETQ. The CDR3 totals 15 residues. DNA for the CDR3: TGCGCCAGCGGGCCGGGAGGAGACCGACACTATGGCTACACCTTC. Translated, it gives CASGPGGDRHYGYTF.

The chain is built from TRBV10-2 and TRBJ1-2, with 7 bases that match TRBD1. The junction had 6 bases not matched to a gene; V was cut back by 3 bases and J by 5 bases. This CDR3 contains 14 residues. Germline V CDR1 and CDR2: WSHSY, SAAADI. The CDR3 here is CASSEEGAGYGYTF. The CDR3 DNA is TGCGCCAGCAGTGAAGAGGGGGCGGGGTATGGCTACACCTTC.

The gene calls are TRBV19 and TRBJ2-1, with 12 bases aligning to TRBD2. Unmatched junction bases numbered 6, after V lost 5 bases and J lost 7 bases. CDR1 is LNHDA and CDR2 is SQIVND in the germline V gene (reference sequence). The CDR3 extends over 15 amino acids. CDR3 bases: TGTGCCAGTAGTCAACTAGCGGGAGGAACTAATGAGCAGTTCTTC. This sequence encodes CASSQLAGGTNEQFF.

This CDR3 is CASSEGGSYNEQFF. DNA of the CDR3: TGTGCCAGCAGTGAGGGGGGTAGCTACAATGAGCAGTTCTTC. The rearrangement links TRBV25-1 to TRBJ2-1; maybe TRBD2 (6 bases). From germline, CDR1 is MGHDK and CDR2 SYGVNS. The CDR3 has 14 amino acids. V was pared by 3 bases and J by 3 bases, with 9 bases between.

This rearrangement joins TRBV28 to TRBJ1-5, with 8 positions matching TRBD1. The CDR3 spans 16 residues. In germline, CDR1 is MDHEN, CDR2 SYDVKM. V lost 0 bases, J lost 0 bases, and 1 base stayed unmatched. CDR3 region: CASSLWGQASNQPQHF. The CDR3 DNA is TGTGCCAGCAGTTTATGGGGACAGGCTAGCAATCAGCCCCAGCATTTT.

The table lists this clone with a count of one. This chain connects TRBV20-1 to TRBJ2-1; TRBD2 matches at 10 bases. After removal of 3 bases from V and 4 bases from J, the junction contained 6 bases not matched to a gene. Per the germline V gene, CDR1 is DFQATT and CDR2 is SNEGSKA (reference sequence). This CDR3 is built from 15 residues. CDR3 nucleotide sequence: TGCAGTGCTAGTCCACTAGCGGGAAATTACAATGAGCAGTTCTTC. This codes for CSASPLAGNYNEQFF.

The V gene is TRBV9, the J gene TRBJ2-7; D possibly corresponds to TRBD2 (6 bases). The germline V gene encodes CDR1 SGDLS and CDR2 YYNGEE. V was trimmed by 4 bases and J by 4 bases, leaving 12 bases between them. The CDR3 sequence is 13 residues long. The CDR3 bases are TGTGCCAGCAGCCTCACTGGGACTTACGAGCAGTACTTC. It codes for CASSLTGTYEQYF.

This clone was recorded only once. CDR3 protein: CSVEEQRGTDTQYF. The CDR3 bases are TGCAGCGTTGAAGAGCAGCGGGGCACAGATACGCAGTATTTT. This chain joins TRBV29-1 and TRBJ2-3; D perhaps matches TRBD2 (6 bases). The CDR3 spans 14 residues. Trimming pared 0 bases from V and 1 base from J, leaving 8 bases between. CDR1 is SQVTM and CDR2 is ANQGSEA in the germline V gene.

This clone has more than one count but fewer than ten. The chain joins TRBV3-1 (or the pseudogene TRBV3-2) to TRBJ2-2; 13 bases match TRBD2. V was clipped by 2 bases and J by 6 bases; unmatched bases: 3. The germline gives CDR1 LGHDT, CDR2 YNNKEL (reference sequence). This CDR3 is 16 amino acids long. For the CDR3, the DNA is TGTGCCAGCAGCCAACCCACTAGCGGGAGGGCCGGGGAGCTGTTTTTT. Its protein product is CASSQPTSGRAGELFF.

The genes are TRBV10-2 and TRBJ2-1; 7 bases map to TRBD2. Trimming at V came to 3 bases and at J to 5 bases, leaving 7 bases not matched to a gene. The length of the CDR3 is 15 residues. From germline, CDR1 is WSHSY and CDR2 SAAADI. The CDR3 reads CASSDWSGGHNEQFF. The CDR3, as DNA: TGCGCCAGCAGTGATTGGTCGGGAGGCCACAATGAGCAGTTCTTC.

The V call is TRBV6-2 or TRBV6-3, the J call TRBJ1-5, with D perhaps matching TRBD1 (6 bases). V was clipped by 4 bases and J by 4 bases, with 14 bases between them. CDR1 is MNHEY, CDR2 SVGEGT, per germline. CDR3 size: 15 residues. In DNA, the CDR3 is TGTGCCAGCAGTTCCTTAGCAGGGGTGAATCAGCCCCAGCATTTT. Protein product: CASSSLAGVNQPQHF.

The CDR3 region has the DNA TGTGCCAGCAGCGTAGGGGGGACAGACTACCAAGAGACCCAGTACTTC. It encodes CASSVGGTDYQETQYF. This chain connects TRBV9 to TRBJ2-5, with 7 nucleotides matching TRBD1. CDR1 is SGDLS, CDR2 YYNGEE, per germline. CDR3 length: 16 amino acids. Trimming at V came to 0 bases and at J to 0 bases, leaving 5 bases not matched to a gene.

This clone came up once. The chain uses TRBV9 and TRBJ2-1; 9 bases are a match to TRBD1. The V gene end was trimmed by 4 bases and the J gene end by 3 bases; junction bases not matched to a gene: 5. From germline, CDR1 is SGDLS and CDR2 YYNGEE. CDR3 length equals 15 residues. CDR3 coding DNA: TGTGCCAGCAGCTCCCAGACAGGGGGCTACAATGAGCAGTTCTTC. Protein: CASSSQTGGYNEQFF.

CDR3 residues: CASSLGLAGGPETQYF. The CDR3 DNA sequence: TGTGCCAGCAGCTTAGGCTTAGCGGGAGGGCCGGAGACCCAGTACTTC. The chain couples TRBV7-7 to TRBJ2-5; 11 bases are a match to TRBD2. This CDR3 has 16 amino acids. The germline V gene encodes CDR1 SSHAT and CDR2 FNYEAQ (reference sequence). V dropped 1 base and J dropped 5; count of bases not matched to a gene: 6.

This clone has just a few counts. CDR3 DNA: TGTGCCAGCAGCTTAGGACTAGCGGGATTATACGAGCAGTACTTC. This translates into CASSLGLAGLYEQYF. The chain couples TRBV7-2 to TRBJ2-7, with TRBD2 matching over 11 bases. The V segment lost 1 base and the J segment 4 bases; nucleotides outside the gene matches: 3. The CDR3 covers 15 residues. The V gene's germline CDR1 is SGHTA and CDR2 FQGNSA. Full variable domain (remainder filled in from reference TRBV7-2 and TRBJ2-7): GAGVSQSPSNKVTEKGKDVELRCDPISGHTALYWYRQSLGQGLEFLIYFQGNSAPDKSGLPSDRFSAERTGGSVSTLTIQRTQQEDSAVYLCASSLGLAGLYEQYFGPGTRLTVT.